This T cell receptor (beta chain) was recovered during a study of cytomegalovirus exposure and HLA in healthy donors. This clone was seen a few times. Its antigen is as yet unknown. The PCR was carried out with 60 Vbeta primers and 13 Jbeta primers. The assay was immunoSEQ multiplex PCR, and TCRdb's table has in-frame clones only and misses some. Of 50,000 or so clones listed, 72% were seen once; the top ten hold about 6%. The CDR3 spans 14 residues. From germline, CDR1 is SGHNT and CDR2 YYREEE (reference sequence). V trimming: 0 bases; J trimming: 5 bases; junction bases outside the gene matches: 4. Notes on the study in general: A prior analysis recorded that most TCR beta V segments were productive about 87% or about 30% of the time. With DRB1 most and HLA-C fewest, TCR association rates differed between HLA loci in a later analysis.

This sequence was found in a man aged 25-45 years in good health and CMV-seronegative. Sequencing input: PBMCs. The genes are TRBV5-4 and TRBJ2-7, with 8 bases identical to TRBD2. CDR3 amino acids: CASSLAGGPHEQYF. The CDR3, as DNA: TGTGCCAGCAGCTTGGCGGGAGGGCCCCACGAGCAGTACTTC.